This T cell receptor (beta chain) was retrieved from a study of HIV-infected children after antiretroviral therapy interruption. Study information: Weeks 0, 12, interruption end (24 or 48), and about 3 years post-study gave interruption-arm samples. Continuous-treatment samples came from weeks 0, 48 and 150.

Treatment of the sample: PENTA 11 planned treatment interruption arm or continuous ART arm. Naive CD4+ CD45RA+ CD45RO- T cells were sorted from thawed PBMCs. Germline-derived CDR1 and CDR2 are LNHDA and SQIVND (reference sequence). After removal of 6 bases from V and 0 bases from J, the junction contained 11 bases not matched to a gene. The CDR3 consists of 17 residues. RNA-based 3' RACE libraries used unique molecular identifiers. TCRdb ran MiXCR on the 3' RACE reads and lists one entry per CDR3 protein. Among fewer than 100,000 distinct CDR3 sequences listed, about 6.9% were seen once. This clonotype has ten or more counts.

The rearrangement joins TRBV19 to TRBJ1-1; the match to TRBD1 covers 9 bases. This TCR derives from a pool of human donors with HIV. The sample in question was CD45RA+ CD4+ T cells from PBMCs, pooled from several time points, obtained from a donor given antiretroviral therapy, either interrupted or continuous. Subset specified: naive CD4+ CD45RA+ CD45RO- T cells. For the CDR3, the DNA is TGTGCCAGTAGGACAATCGGACAGGGGTACATGAACACTGAAGCTTTCTTT. As protein: CASRTIGQGYMNTEAFF.